A selection of T cell receptor beta chains follows, all from one sample in a study of cytomegalovirus exposure and HLA in healthy donors. Some clones are missing from TCRdb's copy, which holds only in-frame ones; the method was immunoSEQ multiplex PCR. The sample contains some 260,000 clones, about nine tenths of which appear only once. The sample comprised PBMCs. Source of these receptors: a woman aged 25-40 years in good health and CMV-seronegative. CDR3s include the opening cysteine and the closing phenylalanine or tryptophan. A D gene is named only where the DNA matches it firmly.

V,D,length,J,CDR3
TRBV27,NA,15,TRBJ2-1,CASSLIGVLYNEQFF
TRBV6-5,TRBD1,15,TRBJ1-1,CASSYLDRVSTEAFF
TRBV14,NA,19,TRBJ2-4,CASSTHRGGVTLAKNIQYF
TRBV28,TRBD1,14,TRBJ1-4,CASSLDRGGEKLFF
TRBV5-6,TRBD2,14,TRBJ2-7,CASSPRLAVEEQYF
TRBV7-2,NA,16,TRBJ2-5,CASSLGLGGGPTTQYF
TRBV5-1,NA,16,TRBJ2-3,CASSLAPAQGADTQYF
TRBV28,NA,16,TRBJ2-3,CASSSPGLGNTDTQYF
TRBV19,NA,17,TRBJ1-5,CASSPYEADHSNQPQHF
TRBV9,NA,16,TRBJ2-2,CASSPRSPKNTGELFF
TRBV2,NA,15,TRBJ1-2,CASSEALKGSGGYTF
TRBV7-2,TRBD1,16,TRBJ2-7,CASSLGPGQGPYEQYF
TRBV7-9,NA,13,TRBJ2-1,CASSFFEGREQFF
TRBV5-4,NA,15,TRBJ2-7,CASSTSGERSYEQYF
TRBV6-5,NA,16,TRBJ2-3,CASSYTSPSVTDTQYF
TRBV9,NA,13,TRBJ1-3,CASRGGSGNTIYF
TRBV5-6,TRBD1,15,TRBJ1-1,CASSLVGQGGTEAFF
TRBV27,TRBD2,16,TRBJ2-5,CASSWTASGGQETQYF
TRBV19,TRBD2,14,TRBJ2-7,CASSTGGQHYEQYF
TRBV19,NA,13,TRBJ2-5,CASSMGLWETQYF
TRBV28,NA,14,TRBJ2-7,CASSWSRASYEQYF
TRBV7-6,NA,15,TRBJ2-1,CASLLGSDSYNEQFF
TRBV29-1,TRBD2,11,TRBJ2-7,CSVARGDEQYF
TRBV9,NA,13,TRBJ1-2,CASSVVEGAIYTF
TRBV5-1,NA,14,TRBJ1-2,CASSGGPGVKGYTF
TRBV27,TRBD1,15,TRBJ2-3,CASTRLGQGTDTQYF
TRBV27,NA,16,TRBJ2-3,CASSPVGPYYTDTQYF
TRBV11-1,TRBD2,19,TRBJ2-2,CASSGGRLAGEPNTGELFF
TRBV27,TRBD1,14,TRBJ2-2,CASSLNRGRGELFF
TRBV5-4,TRBD1,16,TRBJ1-3,CASSGTGGISGNTIYF
TRBV14,NA,15,TRBJ2-7,CASSQFGLNGYEQYF
TRBV4-2,NA,17,TRBJ1-5,CASSQDSDSISNQPQHF
TRBV4-2,TRBD1,16,TRBJ1-3,CASSQDYNRGSNTIYF
TRBV2,TRBD2,14,TRBJ2-7,CASRETSGRHEQYF
TRBV4-1,TRBD2,16,TRBJ2-7,CASSQEAGTSKYEQYF
TRBV5-8,NA,13,TRBJ1-5,CASSTWVGQPQHF
TRBV7-9,NA,19,TRBJ2-6,CASSPALGVPRSGANVLTF
TRBV5-1,TRBD2,15,TRBJ2-1,CASGSGTSGSNEQFF
TRBV18,NA,15,TRBJ1-2,CASSPPEGGNYGYTF
TRBV9,TRBD2,16,TRBJ2-1,CASSVETSGNYNEQFF
TRBV27,TRBD2,18,TRBJ2-1,CASSPTSGRVNIRNEQFF
TRBV5-1,TRBD1,15,TRBJ1-4,CASSFRTGENEKLFF
TRBV13,TRBD2,15,TRBJ2-7,CASSPSGRAPSEQYF
TRBV28,NA,11,TRBJ2-7,CASNLAYEQYF
TRBV2,TRBD2,13,TRBJ2-5,CASSDSSGETQYF
TRBV5-1,TRBD1,16,TRBJ2-7,CASSLARQGWRYEQYF
TRBV5-1,TRBD2,19,TRBJ2-2,CASSLFGLAGIANTGELFF
TRBV5-6,NA,14,TRBJ2-7,CASSPPSPSYEQYF
TRBV7-2,TRBD1,15,TRBJ2-7,CASSTFTGERGEQYF
TRBV5-1,NA,12,TRBJ2-1,CASSPIGDEQFF
TRBV4-2,NA,16,TRBJ2-6,CASSQERQAGANVLTF
TRBV5-1,NA,12,TRBJ1-2,CASSLGQVTYTF